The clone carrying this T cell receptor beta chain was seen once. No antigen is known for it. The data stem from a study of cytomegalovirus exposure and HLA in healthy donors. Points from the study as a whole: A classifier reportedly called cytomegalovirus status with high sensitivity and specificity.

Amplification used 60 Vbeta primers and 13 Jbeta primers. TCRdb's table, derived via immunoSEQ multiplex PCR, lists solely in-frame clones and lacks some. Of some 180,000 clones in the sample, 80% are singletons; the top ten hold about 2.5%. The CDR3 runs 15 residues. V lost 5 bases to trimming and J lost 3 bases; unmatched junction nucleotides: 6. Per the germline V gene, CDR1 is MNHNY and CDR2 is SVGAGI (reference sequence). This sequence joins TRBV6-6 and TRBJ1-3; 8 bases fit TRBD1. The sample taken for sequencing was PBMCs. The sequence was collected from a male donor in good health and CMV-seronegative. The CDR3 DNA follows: TGTGCCAGCAGTAACCAGGGGGCTGGTGGAAACACCATATATTTT. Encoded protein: CASSNQGAGGNTIYF.